This T cell receptor (beta chain) was retrieved from a study of T cell responses to AZD1222 COVID-19 vaccine (dated by TCRdb to 2020 to 2022). Background for the entire study: TCR sequencing was performed for over 230 trial participants, of whom roughly 200 were given two doses of AZD1222 and roughly 25 were given two doses of MenACWY control vaccine. Trial participants were enrolled by age into subgroups of 18-55, 56-69 and 70-plus years, and around 150, 28 and 57 TCR-sequenced participants, respectively, were included in these subgroups.

The CDR3 regions of human TCRbeta chains were analyzed by immunosequencing. In the paper's pipeline: Repertoire TCRs were matched against a reference library of SARS-CoV-2-specific TCRs generated with the MIRA antigen-specificity platform. Breadth was defined as the fraction of unique TCRs that were SARS-CoV-2-associated, and depth was defined as the fraction of total T cells that were SARS-CoV-2-associated. Using the MIRA data, every spike-specific TCR was mapped to the spike region that the TCR reacted to and assigned to either a CD4 or a CD8 class. Log10-transformed breadth and depth values were compared by one-way ANOVA with Sidak's multiple comparisons tests. TCRdb stores this immuneACCESS table with in-frame sequences only. Part of the clones is absent; in the studies checked, under half of the shortfall reflects unresolved V genes, and no reason is known for the rest. V and J calls and clone size are those listed in that table; D and trimming were worked out from the DNA. This sample is represented by 100,000 to 150,000 clones; just over 85% of them were singletons. Roughly a sixth of the sample is in the top ten clones.

Summary of the overall study and its limitations: CD4 TCRs associated with the vaccine covered the entire spike protein, and the dominant responses were in regions 160-218 and 743-854. Conclusions about previously exposed vaccinees were limited because only a handful of AZD1222 recipients were SARS-CoV-2 seropositive at baseline. Because no day 14 peak-response samples were available, repertoires were characterized only after the peak T cell response. Epitopes outside the regions mutated in the B.1.351 and B.1.1.7 variants were reportedly recognized by nearly half of the unique spike-specific TCRs. The 56-69-year group was small, and its depth increase did not reach significance, likely because of low power. Spike-specific TCR breadth and depth rose significantly after two AZD1222 doses compared with day 0 and with MenACWY recipients. Most participants were white British and females outnumbered males, and the authors suggested that clonal diversity may have been underestimated.

The time point label, read with the paper, signifies: about 28 days (+/-7) after the second vaccine dose. AZD1222 recipients with second doses at about 4 weeks or about 12 weeks were pooled, because spike-specific TCR depth and breadth did not differ between schedules. Vaccinee samples came from UK trials COV001 and COV002, including a single-blind randomized controlled phase 2/3 trial of AZD1222 (ChAdOx1 nCoV-19) in healthy adults. For TCRbeta chain sequencing, PBMC samples from trial participants were taken at day 0 and at day 28 after the second dose. In the case of this clone: Which antigen it targets is not known. Base quality data are lacking; no much larger clone is found one base away.

This sequence was found in an adult who received the AZD1222 COVID-19 vaccine. The sample in question was peripheral blood, obtained 28 days after the second AZD1222 dose.

DNA sequence: TGTGCCAGCAGACGGGGGACAGGCAATCAGCCCCAGCATTTT. Translated, it reads CASRRGTGNQPQHF. The chain employs TRBV6-5 and TRBJ1-5; 7 central bases correspond to TRBD1. The cysteine opens and the phenylalanine closes a CDR3 of 14 amino acids. Here the CDR3 DNA is all that survives: 42 bases in frame from base 1. From the germline V gene, CDR1 is MNHEY and CDR2 is SVGAGI. Germline trimming: 6 bases from V, 2 bases from J; junction bases outside gene matches: 4.